Shown below are 21 T cell receptor beta chains from a single sample sequenced in a study of blood T cell repertoires in COVID-19. Clones were read by immunoSEQ multiplex PCR, and TCRdb kept only the in-frame ones, dropping some. In the table there are some 120,000 clones, around nine tenths of which are singletons. Source material: peripheral blood. The receptors stem from a human donor in a cohort sampled during active COVID-19.

This rearrangement joins TRBV6-1 to TRBJ1-2; D perhaps matches TRBD1 (6 bases). Per germline, CDR1 MNHNS and CDR2 SASEGT. V lost 0 bases and J lost 8, with 13 bases in between. CDR3 length: 14 amino acids. CDR3 sequence (DNA): TGTGCCAGCAGTGAAGCGGGAAACAGGGACGGCTACACCTTC. Its protein is CASSEAGNRDGYTF.

The chain carries TRBV15 and TRBJ2-3, with 10 positions matching TRBD2. This CDR3 has 18 amino acids. Unmatched junction bases numbered 12, after V lost 1 base and J lost 5 bases. Germline V gene lookup returns CDR1 LNHNV and CDR2 YYDKDF (reference sequence). The CDR3 DNA is TGTGCCACCAGCAGAGGCCTTCGGGCTAGCGGGAGACAAGATACGCAGTATTTT. This gives the protein CATSRGLRASGRQDTQYF.

In the case of this clone: Other DNA sequences from this sample encode an identical CDR3 as well. This chain connects TRBV4-1 to TRBJ2-3; TRBD1 might be the D (6 bases). The germline V gene encodes CDR1 MGHRA and CDR2 YSYEKL. CDR3 length equals 17 residues. Trimming took 0 bases from V and 2 from J, leaving 15 bases between them. This CDR3 is CASSQESGRGYTDTQYF. The CDR3 region has the DNA TGCGCCAGCAGCCAAGAATCGGGCAGGGGTTACACAGATACGCAGTATTTT.

The rearrangement uses TRBV4-2 and TRBJ2-1; 8 bases are a match to TRBD2. The CDR3 runs to 17 residues. The ends lost 2 bases at V and 7 bases at J; junction bases unmatched: 13. CDR1 LGHNA and CDR2 YNFKEQ come from the germline V gene. The CDR3 loop reads CASSQSLAGTLTNEQFF. CDR3 DNA sequence: TGTGCCAGCAGCCAATCCCTAGCGGGTACCCTTACTAATGAGCAGTTCTTC.

The chain combines TRBV9 with TRBJ2-4; 14 bases match TRBD2. Looked up from germline, CDR1 is SGDLS and CDR2 is YYNGEE. V was clipped by 4 bases and J by 1 base; unmatched bases: 7. The CDR3 loop spans 18 amino acids. The CDR3 DNA follows: TGTGCCAGCAGCCTGGGGACTAGCGGGAGATCGGCCAAAAACATTCAGTACTTC. It translates to CASSLGTSGRSAKNIQYF.

About this clone: Other DNA sequences in this sample translate to the same CDR3. The chain employs TRBV11-2 and TRBJ2-1, with 10 bases matching TRBD2. CDR1 is SGHAT, CDR2 FQNNGV, per germline. The CDR3 extends over 16 amino acids. V was clipped by 3 bases and J by 1 base; unmatched bases: 3. The DNA of the CDR3 is TGTGCCAGCAGCTTGGTGACTAGCGGGTCCTACAATGAGCAGTTCTTC. This encodes CASSLVTSGSYNEQFF.

V is TRBV4-1 and J is TRBJ2-1, with 11 nucleotides matching TRBD2. The CDR3 is 19 amino acids. Germline V gene lookup returns CDR1 MGHRA and CDR2 YSYEKL. Trimming removed 4 bases from V and 6 bases from J; junction bases left unmatched: 17. Written as DNA, the CDR3 is TGCGCCAGCAGCCGACCCGGGACTAGCGGATCAGGGGGGGCCAATGAGCAGTTCTTC. Its translation is CASSRPGTSGSGGANEQFF.

The chain is built from TRBV15 and TRBJ2-5; 11 bases map to TRBD1. With 4 bases clipped from V and 5 bases from J, the junction kept 12 bases outside the gene matches. CDR1 and CDR2 (germline): LNHNV, YYDKDF (reference sequence). This CDR3 spans 17 amino acids. CDR3 in amino acids: CATSKGPGQGDGETQYF. Here the CDR3 DNA reads TGTGCCACCAGCAAGGGACCGGGACAGGGGGACGGGGAGACCCAGTACTTC.

This clone was recorded only once. The J gene is TRBJ1-3, the V gene TRBV7-6; no definite D call. CDR1 and CDR2 from the germline V gene are SGHVS and FNYEAQ. There are 15 residues in the CDR3. V gave up 5 bases and J gave up 2 bases, with 13 bases separating them. In DNA, the CDR3 is TGTGCCAGCAGCATGCAGTCTAGCGCTGGAAACACCATATATTTT. As protein: CASSMQSSAGNTIYF.

The V and J genes are TRBV12-5 and TRBJ1-1; 8 bases agree with TRBD1. The trim removed 7 bases at V and 0 bases at J, leaving 13 bases unmatched. The CDR3 totals 17 residues. Germline loops: CDR1 LGHNT, CDR2 FRNRAP. The CDR3 is CASVGRQGSFMNTEAFF. In DNA form, the CDR3 reads TGTGCTAGTGTCGGACGACAGGGGTCCTTTATGAACACTGAAGCTTTCTTT.

The chain uses TRBV7-9 and TRBJ1-4, with 10 bases aligning to TRBD1. Per the germline V gene, CDR1 is SEHNR and CDR2 is FQNEAQ (reference sequence). This CDR3 spans 15 amino acids. J lost 4 bases, V lost 3 bases, and 2 bases had no gene match. The CDR3 region is CASSFGDRGNEKLFF. Here the CDR3 DNA reads TGTGCCAGCAGCTTCGGGGACAGGGGTAATGAAAAACTGTTTTTT.

The chain links TRBV7-6 to TRBJ2-6; the match to TRBD1 covers 7 bases. Germline values: CDR1 SGHVS, CDR2 FNYEAQ. The CDR3 length is 17 residues. Losses at the gene ends were 4 bases for V and 2 bases for J; bases not matched to a gene: 8. The CDR3: CASSSIDDRAGANVLTF. Written as DNA, the CDR3 is TGTGCCAGCAGCTCGATTGATGACAGGGCTGGGGCCAACGTCCTGACTTTC.

This chain joins TRBV9 and TRBJ2-3; D possibly corresponds to TRBD2 (6 bases). This CDR3 contains 15 residues. V was shortened by 4 bases and J by 2 bases, with 14 bases between the two germline ends. The V gene's germline CDR1 is SGDLS and CDR2 YYNGEE. CDR3 residues: CASSPRRGITDTQYF. The CDR3 DNA reads TGTGCCAGCAGCCCGAGGAGGGGAATCACAGATACGCAGTATTTT.

V and J are TRBV5-4 and TRBJ2-2; TRBD2 aligns across 8 bases. Trimming at V came to 5 bases and at J to 7 bases, leaving 7 bases not matched to a gene. This CDR3 contains 14 residues. Germline V lookup: CDR1 SGHNT, CDR2 YYREEE (reference sequence). CDR3 region: CASSHNGRGGELFF. CDR3 in DNA: TGTGCCAGCAGTCACAACGGGAGGGGCGGGGAGCTGTTTTTT.

The V call is TRBV5-1, the J call TRBJ1-1, with D unresolved. Trimming left V 4 bases short and J 1 base short, with 11 bases between. CDR1 is SGHRS, CDR2 YFSETQ, per germline. The CDR3 is made up of 14 amino acids. CDR3 sequence reads: CASSETAGNTEAFF. DNA of the CDR3: TGCGCCAGCAGCGAAACGGCGGGGAACACTGAAGCTTTCTTT.

V usage is TRBV5-5 and J usage is TRBJ2-7; 7 positions agree with TRBD1. V lost 6 bases and J lost 0; bases outside the gene matches: 6. This CDR3 contains 14 residues. Germline lookup yields CDR1 SGHKS and CDR2 YYEKEE (reference sequence). CDR3: CASIPGTASYEQYF. In DNA, the CDR3 is TGTGCCAGCATTCCGGGGACAGCCTCCTACGAGCAGTACTTC.

The table lists this clone with a few counts. The chain joins TRBV5-1 to TRBJ2-7, with D perhaps TRBD2 (5 bases). The CDR3 sequence is 14 residues long. V lost 5 bases and J lost 3, with 15 bases in between. Germline CDR1 and CDR2: SGHRS and YFSETQ. CDR3 nucleotides: TGCGCCAGCAGAAACCCAGGCCGGGACTACGAGCAGTACTTC. Translation: CASRNPGRDYEQYF.

The chain uses TRBV10-2 and TRBJ2-1; 14 nucleotides align to TRBD2. V trimming: 10 bases; J trimming: 2 bases; junction bases outside the gene matches: 7. CDR3 length: 16 amino acids. Germline CDR1 reads WSHSY; CDR2 reads SAAADI. CDR3 coding DNA: TGCGCCACCTCACTGACTAGCGGGGGGGCCTACAATGAGCAGTTCTTC. It encodes CATSLTSGGAYNEQFF.

This chain connects TRBV5-1 to TRBJ2-6; no clear D. The CDR3 is 15 residues long. CDR1 SGHRS and CDR2 YFSETQ come from the germline V gene. The V end was cut by 2 bases, the J end by 0 bases, with 6 bases between. The CDR3 region is CASSLQSSGANVLTF. The CDR3 DNA sequence: TGCGCCAGCAGCTTACAGAGCTCTGGGGCCAACGTCCTGACTTTC.

The chain couples TRBV5-4 to TRBJ2-4; 7 nucleotides line up with TRBD2. This CDR3 is 16 amino acids long. The germline V gene encodes CDR1 SGHNT and CDR2 YYREEE (reference sequence). V was pared by 1 base and J by 8 bases, with 12 bases of the junction left unmatched. This CDR3 is CASSLRSGRAEDIQYF. CDR3 bases: TGTGCCAGCAGCTTGAGGAGTGGGAGGGCCGAGGACATTCAGTACTTC.

In this sample, this clone turned up a few times. The J gene is TRBJ2-4, the V gene TRBV2; D remains ambiguous. V dropped 5 bases and J dropped 6 bases, with 11 bases sitting between them. CDR1 is SNHLY, CDR2 FYNNEI, per germline. The CDR3 covers 13 residues. The CDR3 DNA follows: TGTGCCAGCAGTTCTAACTATGGAAACATTCAGTACTTC. Encoded protein: CASSSNYGNIQYF.